A single sample is the source of the 30 T cell receptor beta chains below, sequenced in a study of post-analysis software for immune sequencing data (dated by TCRdb to the mid-2010s). Results and caveats for the whole study, not just this receptor: Patients showed significantly higher frequencies than controls for about 5 TRBV segments, among them TRBV5-6, TRBV5-1 and TRBV20-1.

The antigens these receptors bind are not known. The library was prepared using PCR. TCRdb shows the sequencer as Illumina HiSeq 2500. Unique molecular identifiers were incorporated into TCR beta cDNA libraries to reduce PCR and sequencing biases. The public sequencing data were trimmed at Q25 with fastp and processed into clonotypes with MiXCR by TCRdb, which kept only in-frame beta chains. Rows are combined by CDR3 protein, so each entry shows the most common genes and DNA. The sample contains roughly 800,000 distinct CDR3 sequences, 25% to 30% of them found a single time. The ten largest clones capture around 0.56% of the sample. Sequencing was carried out using blood. Receptors originate from a girl between 5 and 17 years old with multiple sclerosis.

The J gene is TRBJ1-5, the V gene TRBV20-1; no clear D gene. The CDR3 covers 14 residues. CDR1 is DFQATT, CDR2 SNEGSKA, per germline (reference sequence). Trimming cost V 2 bases and J 1 base, with 9 bases left between them. CDR3 bases: TGCAGTGCTAGATGGCGTAACAGCAATCAGCCCCAGCATTTT. It codes for CSARWRNSNQPQHF.

Only a few counts were recorded for this clonotype. The rearrangement joins TRBV27 to TRBJ2-6; no reliable D call. The CDR3 loop spans 14 amino acids. Germline loops: CDR1 MNHEY, CDR2 SMNVEV (reference sequence). The V end was cut by 6 bases, the J end by 4 bases, with 10 bases between. CDR3 nucleotide sequence: TGTGCCAGCAGGCGGTACACCGGGGCCAACGTCCTGACTTTC. It encodes CASRRYTGANVLTF. The full variable domain, in which reference TRBV27 and TRBJ2-6 provide the parts outside the CDR3, is EAQVTQNPRYLITVTGKKLTVTCSQNMNHEYMSWYRQDPGLGLRQIYYSMNVEVTDKGDVPEGYKVSRKEKRNFPLILESPSPNQTSLYFCASRRYTGANVLTFGAGSRLTVL.

The chain recombines TRBV20-1 with TRBJ2-5; a weak D match, TRBD2 (6 bases). Per germline, CDR1 DFQATT and CDR2 SNEGSKA (reference sequence). V lost 3 bases to trimming and J lost 4 bases, with 15 bases between them. The CDR3 consists of 14 residues. The CDR3 DNA reads as TGCAGTGCTAGTCGGCTAGCGTCGGGAGAGACCCAGTACTTC. Protein product: CSASRLASGETQYF.

This clonotype was recorded at least ten times. The gene calls are TRBV6-6 and TRBJ2-7, with a possible D match to TRBD1 (5 bases). The germline V gene has CDR1 MNHNY and CDR2 SVGAGI (reference sequence). The ends were cut back, 6 bases at V and 0 bases at J, with 6 bases in the middle. CDR3 length: 12 amino acids. As DNA, the CDR3 is TGTGCCAGCAGCAGGGCCTCCTACGAGCAGTACTTC. It translates to CASSRASYEQYF.

The J gene is TRBJ2-4, the V gene TRBV6-6; D perhaps matches TRBD2 (5 bases). Germline loops: CDR1 MNHNY, CDR2 SVGAGI (reference sequence). The V and J ends lost 0 bases and 0 bases respectively, with 12 bases between them. There are 17 residues in the CDR3. CDR3 amino acids: CASSYSGRGLAKNIQYF. DNA for the CDR3: TGTGCCAGCAGTTACTCAGGCAGAGGGCTAGCCAAAAACATTCAGTACTTC.

V is TRBV7-9 and J is TRBJ1-6, with 10 positions matching TRBD1. Germline CDR1 is SEHNR and CDR2 is FQNEAQ (reference sequence). V lost 4 bases, J lost 10 bases, and 4 bases stayed unmatched. The CDR3 runs 14 residues. This CDR3 is CASSSGQGLSPLHF. In DNA, the CDR3 is TGTGCCAGCAGCTCGGGACAGGGGTTGTCACCCCTCCACTTT.

The CDR3 loop reads CASSQEYGGTYEQYF. The CDR3 DNA follows: TGCGCCAGCAGCCAAGAGTACGGGGGAACCTACGAGCAGTACTTC. The chain is built from TRBV4-3 and TRBJ2-7; weak D call: TRBD2 (6 bases). The germline gives CDR1 LGHNA, CDR2 YSLEER. Trimming cost V 0 bases and J 2 bases, with 11 bases left between them. This CDR3 has 15 residues.

There are a few counts of this clonotype. The chain uses TRBV5-1 and TRBJ2-1; no clear D gene. The CDR3 has 12 amino acids. V was clipped by 4 bases and J by 7 bases, with 9 bases between them. The germline gives CDR1 SGHRS, CDR2 YFSETQ. The CDR3 loop reads CASSPGRNEQFF. The CDR3, as DNA: TGCGCCAGCAGCCCCGGTCGTAATGAGCAGTTCTTC.

In this sample, this clonotype turned up many times. The chain carries TRBV7-2 and TRBJ1-4, with D uncertain. The CDR3 runs to 15 residues. Germline V gives CDR1 SGHTA, CDR2 FQGNSA. The V and J ends lost 1 base and 3 bases respectively, with 9 bases between them. The CDR3 is CASSLGGRPNEKLFF. CDR3 coding DNA: TGTGCCAGCAGCTTAGGCGGTAGGCCTAATGAAAAACTGTTTTTT. Using reference TRBV7-2 and TRBJ1-4 for the parts outside the CDR3, the full variable domain is GAGVSQSPSNKVTEKGKDVELRCDPISGHTALYWYRQSLGQGLEFLIYFQGNSAPDKSGLPSDRFSAERTGGSVSTLTIQRTQQEDSAVYLCASSLGGRPNEKLFFGSGTQLSVL.

This clonotype was detected a few times. The V gene is TRBV6-4, the J gene TRBJ2-3; the D gene is possibly TRBD1 (5 bases). The V and J ends lost 3 bases and 1 base respectively, with 11 bases between them. The CDR3 is made up of 15 amino acids. CDR1 MRHNA and CDR2 SNTAGT come from the germline V gene. CDR3 DNA: TGTGCCAGCAGTGATTCCAGGGCCGGCACAGATACGCAGTATTTT. Amino acids: CASSDSRAGTDTQYF.

V is TRBV29-1 and J is TRBJ2-1; 10 bases align to TRBD1. This CDR3 has 14 residues. CDR1 and CDR2 from the germline V gene are SQVTM and ANQGSEA. The V and J ends lost 1 base and 6 bases, in that order; junction bases with no gene match: 3. The CDR3 protein is CSVEGGQGVNEQFF. The CDR3 DNA reads as TGCAGCGTTGAAGGCGGACAGGGGGTCAATGAGCAGTTCTTC.

The chain employs TRBV9 and TRBJ2-3, with 8 bases matching TRBD2. CDR3 length: 14 amino acids. J gave up 5 bases and V 0 bases, and 2 bases lay outside the gene matches. Germline V gene sequence: CDR1 SGDLS, CDR2 YYNGEE. The CDR3 sequence: CASSVGREGDTQYF. The DNA for the CDR3 is TGTGCCAGCAGCGTAGGCCGGGAGGGAGATACGCAGTATTTT.

The sample holds a few counts of this clonotype. The V call is TRBV13, the J call TRBJ1-2; no firm D call. Trimming cost V 3 bases and J 6 bases, with 8 bases left between them. The CDR3 has 12 amino acids. Germline V gene data show CDR1 as PRHDT and CDR2 as FYEKMQ (reference sequence). CDR3 DNA: TGTGCCAGCAGCTTCTTCGGGGATGGCTACACCTTC. The encoded protein is CASSFFGDGYTF.

This clonotype was found many times. The chain carries TRBV7-2 and TRBJ2-3, with 14 positions matching TRBD2. The CDR3 has 15 residues. CDR1 and CDR2 (germline): SGHTA, FQGNSA. V lost 5 bases and J lost 5; bases outside the gene matches: 3. This CDR3 is CASSKGLAGGDTQYF. The CDR3 DNA reads TGTGCCAGCAGCAAAGGACTAGCGGGAGGAGATACGCAGTATTTT.

This clonotype was seen many times. The chain uses TRBV29-1 and TRBJ2-1; D is ambiguous. The germline V gene encodes CDR1 SQVTM and CDR2 ANQGSEA. The V and J ends lost 7 bases and 11 bases respectively, with 15 bases between them. There are 11 residues in the CDR3. CDR3 protein: CSAEGRAQQFF. The CDR3 coding sequence is TGCAGCGCCGAAGGCCGGGCCCAGCAGTTCTTC.

This clonotype was counted only a few times. The CDR3 is CASSAATGVYEQYF. The CDR3 region has the DNA TGTGCCAGCAGCGCCGCGACAGGGGTCTACGAGCAGTACTTC. The rearrangement joins TRBV5-5 to TRBJ2-7, with 8 bases that match TRBD1. CDR1 SGHKS and CDR2 YYEKEE come from the germline V gene (reference sequence). CDR3 size: 14 residues. J lost 3 bases, V lost 4 bases, and 6 bases had no gene match.

The V and J genes are TRBV7-2 and TRBJ2-3, with 8 bases lining up with TRBD2. Trimming removed 5 bases from V and 4 bases from J; junction bases left unmatched: 5. Germline lookup yields CDR1 SGHTA and CDR2 FQGNSA. CDR3 size: 14 residues. This chain's CDR3 is CASSVRGGPDTQYF. CDR3 DNA: TGTGCCAGCAGCGTCCGGGGGGGTCCAGATACGCAGTATTTT.

V usage is TRBV4-3 and J usage is TRBJ2-5; no firm D call. The CDR3 contains 15 residues. Trimming removed 0 bases at V and 5 bases at J, with 13 bases between. Germline V gene sequence: CDR1 LGHNA, CDR2 YSLEER. The CDR3 here is CASSQEGSLGETQYF. The CDR3 DNA is TGCGCCAGCAGCCAAGAGGGCTCCCTGGGGGAGACCCAGTACTTC.

This clonotype turned up a few times. The V gene is TRBV4-3, the J gene TRBJ1-2, with D possibly TRBD1 on 5 matching bases. Trimming stripped 0 bases from V and 4 bases from J, with 12 bases between. CDR1 and CDR2 (germline): LGHNA, YSLEER. The CDR3 is 15 residues long. The CDR3 DNA reads as TGCGCCAGCAGCCAAGACGGCGACAGACCCTATGGCTACACCTTC. As protein: CASSQDGDRPYGYTF.

The V call is TRBV4-3, the J call TRBJ2-5, with D maybe TRBD2 (5 bases). The DNA end lines up better with TRBJ2-7; the J call may be wrong. The CDR3 has 12 amino acids. CDR1 is LGHNA and CDR2 is YSLEER in the germline V gene. The CDR3 DNA reads TGCGCCAGCAGCCAAGACGGGGTCGAGCAGTACTTC. This sequence encodes CASSQDGVEQYF.

This clonotype was observed a few times. The CDR3 protein is CASSVGAGGFKPQHF. The CDR3, as DNA: TGTGCCAGCAGCGTAGGTGCGGGGGGCTTTAAGCCCCAGCATTTT. The V and J genes are TRBV9 and TRBJ1-5; possibly TRBD1 for D (6 bases). In germline, CDR1 is SGDLS, CDR2 YYNGEE. Trimming left V 0 bases short and J 8 bases short, with 15 bases between. CDR3 length: 15 residues.

The table lists this clonotype with a few counts. The chain has TRBV7-2 and TRBJ2-5; D not certain. CDR3 size: 14 residues. V lost 5 bases, J lost 4 bases, and 14 bases lay in between. CDR1 and CDR2 from the germline V gene are SGHTA and FQGNSA. DNA for the CDR3: TGTGCCAGCAGCCACGGCGCTGGTATAGAGACCCAGTACTTC. As protein: CASSHGAGIETQYF.

This clonotype has a single count. The rearrangement joins TRBV18 to TRBJ2-1; 8 bases match TRBD2. The V and J ends lost 3 bases and 1 base, in that order; junction bases with no gene match: 8. The CDR3 is 17 amino acids. CDR1 KGHSH and CDR2 LQKENI come from the germline V gene. This CDR3 reads CASSPLEVAGSYNEQFF. The CDR3 nucleotides read TGTGCCAGCTCACCCCTTGAGGTAGCGGGGTCCTACAATGAGCAGTTCTTC.

The J gene is TRBJ2-3, the V gene TRBV12-3 or TRBV12-4; D unresolved. Trimming removed 5 bases at V and 5 bases at J, with 8 bases between. The CDR3 consists of 12 residues. This chain's CDR3 is CASSVKGDTQYF. The CDR3 DNA is TGTGCCAGCAGTGTGAAGGGAGATACGCAGTATTTT.

The chain uses TRBV6-5 and TRBJ1-2, with 7 positions matching TRBD1. CDR3 length: 14 amino acids. Germline V gene sequence: CDR1 MNHEY, CDR2 SVGAGI. After removal of 7 bases from V and 2 bases from J, the junction contained 7 bases not matched to a gene. The CDR3 region is CASTSQGGNYGYTF. CDR3 DNA sequence: TGTGCCAGCACCTCCCAGGGGGGCAACTATGGCTACACCTTC.

This clonotype came up a few times. As DNA, the CDR3 is TGTGCCAGCAGTTTCCGCGATTACGAGCAGTACTTC. Translated: CASSFRDYEQYF. The rearrangement uses TRBV12-3 or TRBV12-4 and TRBJ2-7, with unresolved D. The CDR3 has 12 amino acids. Trimming took off 3 bases at V and 4 bases at J, with 7 bases between the two ends.

This clonotype occurred a few times. The rearrangement links TRBV7-9 to TRBJ2-5; 7 bases line up with TRBD2. The CDR3 has 14 amino acids. The V and J ends lost 5 bases and 0 bases, in that order; junction bases with no gene match: 3. Germline loops: CDR1 SEHNR, CDR2 FQNEAQ (reference sequence). The CDR3 region has the DNA TGTGCCAGCAGCGCCGGGGGGAACCAAGAGACCCAGTACTTC. It encodes CASSAGGNQETQYF.

The rearrangement uses TRBV28 and TRBJ2-5; possible D gene TRBD2, 5 bases. The CDR3 runs 13 residues. Trimming left V 8 bases short and J 4 bases short, with 14 bases between. Germline loops: CDR1 MDHEN, CDR2 SYDVKM. This CDR3 reads CASRHNGRETQYF. The DNA of the CDR3 is TGTGCCAGCCGCCATAATGGGAGAGAGACCCAGTACTTC. The full variable domain, completed using reference TRBV28 and TRBJ2-5, is DVKVTQSSRYLVKRTGEKVFLECVQDMDHENMFWYRQDPGLGLRLIYFSYDVKMKEKGDIPEGYSVSREKKERFSLILESASTNQTSMYLCASRHNGRETQYFGPGTRLLVL.

The rearrangement joins TRBV10-3 to TRBJ1-1, with a tentative D call TRBD1 (6 bases). With 4 bases removed from V and 5 bases from J, the gap between germline ends came to 14 bases. Germline V gene sequence: CDR1 ENHRY, CDR2 SYGVKD. This CDR3 comprises 14 residues. The CDR3: CAISADTGLTEAFF. CDR3 bases: TGTGCCATCAGTGCCGACACAGGGTTGACTGAAGCTTTCTTT.

This clonotype was seen only a few times. V is TRBV7-9 and J is TRBJ2-7; possible D gene TRBD2, 5 bases. The CDR3 has 15 amino acids. Trimming removed 3 bases at V and 5 bases at J, with 17 bases between. Germline lookup yields CDR1 SEHNR and CDR2 FQNEAQ (reference sequence). The CDR3 region is CASSFESSSKNEQYF. The CDR3 DNA reads TGTGCCAGCAGCTTCGAGTCGTCTAGCAAAAACGAGCAGTACTTC.